The clone carrying this TCR beta chain was recorded a few times. Its antigen is currently unknown. The entry originates in a study of response to subunit inactivated influenza vaccine. The study's findings and limits: Authors suggested seasonal influenza vaccinations each recruit few new T cells.

CDR3 length: 13 residues. V was pared by 6 bases and J by 4 bases, with 13 bases between. Germline V gene lookup returns CDR1 DFQATT and CDR2 SNEGSKA (reference sequence). TCRdb reprocessed the RT-PCR reads with MiXCR, giving one entry per CDR3 protein. Here the sample spans 860,000 or so distinct CDR3 sequences, around 20% being singletons. The V gene is TRBV20-1, the J gene TRBJ2-1; D possibly matches TRBD1 or TRBD2 (5 bases each). This clonotype was obtained from a man aged 50 to 60 who received an inactivated influenza vaccine. The sample was PBMCs from blood, taken roughly 5 days after vaccination. The CDR3 DNA is TGCAGTGCCCCCCGGGGCCCATACAATGAGCAGTTCTTC. This translates into CSAPRGPYNEQFF.